These 29 T cell receptor beta chains came from one sample sequenced in a study of CD8 T cells in ankylosing spondylitis. The antigens of these receptors remain unknown. General observations from the study: About 8 highly homologous variants made up a TCR beta motif, and this motif appeared characteristic of ankylosing spondylitis blood.

TCRdb reanalysed the 5' RACE reads using MiXCR and keeps one entry per CDR3 protein. The profile shows about 510,000 distinct CDR3 sequences, 5.3% of them singletons. Sequences were obtained from blood, either unsorted or a sorted T cell fraction (not recorded which). Source of these receptors: a male donor with ankylosing spondylitis.

Ten or more counts support this clonotype. The chain combines TRBV5-7 with TRBJ2-7, with D possibly being TRBD1 or TRBD2 (5 bases each). TRBV5-7 is designated an ORF whose function remains uncertain. The CDR3 is 15 residues long. V lost 4 bases, J lost 6 bases, and 20 bases lay in between. The CDR3 DNA reads as TGTGCCAGCAGCATAGGGACCGTCGGGGTCGGCGAGCAGTACTTC. Residues: CASSIGTVGVGEQYF.

The table lists this clonotype with many counts. The chain uses TRBV2 and TRBJ1-1; weak D call: TRBD1 (5 bases). The CDR3 consists of 12 residues. Trimming removed 2 bases at V and 7 bases at J, with 8 bases between. Germline V lookup: CDR1 SNHLY, CDR2 FYNNEI. The CDR3 nucleotides are TGTGCCAGCAGTGAACAGGGCAGTGAAGCTTTCTTT. It is translated as CASSEQGSEAFF.

The genes are TRBV7-3 and TRBJ2-3, with 13 bases identical to TRBD2. Germline assignment: CDR1 SGHTA and CDR2 FQGTGA. The CDR3 covers 19 residues. V dropped 8 bases and J dropped 5; count of bases not matched to a gene: 19. CDR3 in DNA: TGTGCCAGCTGTTCCTCCGGAGGACTAGCGGGGGTAGGGATAGATACGCAGTATTTT. The encoded protein is CASCSSGGLAGVGIDTQYF.

The table lists this clonotype with many counts. The V call is TRBV4-3, the J call TRBJ1-5, with 11 bases matching TRBD1. The CDR3 totals 15 residues. Germline V gene lookup returns CDR1 LGHNA and CDR2 YSLEER. The ends lost 1 base at V and 7 bases at J; junction bases unmatched: 3. CDR3 coding DNA: TGCGCCAGCAGCCAAGGGACAGGGGGCGAGCAGCCCCAGCATTTT. Translated: CASSQGTGGEQPQHF.

In this sample, this clonotype turned up a few times. CDR3 DNA: TGTGCCAGCAGTTTTTACGGAGGGGCGGGTTCCTACAATGAGCAGTTCTTC. Translating it yields CASSFYGGAGSYNEQFF. The chain is built from TRBV6-5 and TRBJ2-1; TRBD2 is a possible D gene (6 bases). The germline V gene encodes CDR1 MNHEY and CDR2 SVGAGI. The CDR3 is 17 residues long. With 4 bases removed from V and 1 base from J, the gap between germline ends came to 17 bases.

This clonotype appeared many times. The chain joins TRBV4-2 to TRBJ2-1; 7 bases agree with TRBD1. The CDR3 contains 20 residues. Germline CDR1 LGHNA, CDR2 YNFKEQ. V was clipped by 4 bases and J by 6 bases; unmatched bases: 24. The CDR3 region has the DNA TGTGCCAGCAGCCTAGATTCCGGGTGGACAGGCGGTTTCGTGAGCAATGAGCAGTTCTTC. Encoded protein: CASSLDSGWTGGFVSNEQFF.

The J gene is TRBJ1-2, the V gene TRBV19, with TRBD1 as a possible D gene (6 bases). Germline V gene sequence: CDR1 LNHDA, CDR2 SQIVND (reference sequence). V was cut by 5 bases and J by 4 bases, with 17 bases left in between. The CDR3 is made up of 15 amino acids. The CDR3 reads CASSPLIRDTYGYTF. The CDR3 nucleotides are TGTGCCAGTAGTCCGCTCATCCGGGACACCTATGGCTACACCTTC.

This clonotype was counted many times. This chain links TRBV7-2 with TRBJ1-2, with no clear D. V shed 4 bases and J shed 3 bases, with 15 bases lying between them. Germline assignment: CDR1 SGHTA and CDR2 FQGNSA. The CDR3 is 15 amino acids. The CDR3 DNA sequence: TGTGCCAGCAGCTCACCCCAGGATCGGTACTATGGCTACACCTTC. This gives the protein CASSSPQDRYYGYTF.

The sample holds many counts of this clonotype. The gene calls are TRBV28 and TRBJ1-2, with a possible D match to TRBD1 (5 bases). Germline CDR1 MDHEN, CDR2 SYDVKM. This CDR3 spans 17 amino acids. The V end lost 3 bases, the J end lost 8 bases, and 25 bases lay between the germline ends. Here the CDR3 reads CASSFPRGGGKNRGYTF. CDR3 in DNA: TGTGCCAGCAGTTTCCCCCGGGGTGGGGGGAAGAATAGGGGCTACACCTTC.

This chain links TRBV20-1 with TRBJ2-1; 9 bases agree with TRBD1. The CDR3 is 18 residues long. The V and J ends lost 0 bases and 3 bases, in that order; junction bases with no gene match: 12. CDR1 is DFQATT and CDR2 is SNEGSKA in the germline V gene (reference sequence). The chain's CDR3 is CSARDHLGQGFYYNEQFF. For the CDR3, the DNA is TGCAGTGCTAGAGACCACCTCGGACAGGGGTTTTACTACAATGAGCAGTTCTTC.

The sample holds many counts of this clonotype. The V and J genes are TRBV9 and TRBJ2-7; D perhaps matches TRBD1 (5 bases). The CDR3 loop spans 14 amino acids. Trimming took off 0 bases at V and 5 bases at J, with 12 bases between the two ends. CDR1 and CDR2 from the germline V gene are SGDLS and YYNGEE. The CDR3 here is CASSVDPGLNEQYF. The CDR3 DNA sequence: TGTGCCAGCAGCGTAGACCCAGGGCTCAACGAGCAGTACTTC.

The table lists this clonotype with a few counts. V gene TRBV28 combines with J gene TRBJ2-7, with 16 bases fitting TRBD2. From germline, CDR1 is MDHEN and CDR2 SYDVKM. J lost 1 base, V lost 4 bases, and 7 bases had no gene match. The CDR3 runs 18 residues. Written as DNA, the CDR3 is TGTGCCAGCAGTTGGGGACTAGCGGGAGGGCCAGATTCCTACGAGCAGTACTTC. This gives the protein CASSWGLAGGPDSYEQYF.

This clonotype has just a few counts. CDR3 DNA: TGCAGCGTTGAACCTCCAGGGGAGACCCAGTACTTC. Encoded protein: CSVEPPGETQYF. This chain uses TRBV29-1 with TRBJ2-5; a weak D match, TRBD1 (5 bases). V was trimmed by 2 bases and J by 5 bases, leaving 9 bases between them. Germline-derived CDR1 and CDR2 are SQVTM and ANQGSEA. CDR3 length equals 12 residues.

This clonotype has a count of ten or more. The chain combines TRBV25-1 with TRBJ2-7; D assignment may be TRBD1 or TRBD2 (5 bases each). CDR1 is MGHDK, CDR2 SYGVNS, per germline. The CDR3 is 13 amino acids. Trimming removed 3 bases at V and 10 bases at J, with 16 bases between. Written as DNA, the CDR3 is TGTGCCAGCAGTGACCCCGGGACCGAAAGACAGTACTTC. It encodes CASSDPGTERQYF.

V usage is TRBV3-1 and J usage is TRBJ2-7; TRBD1 matches at 12 bases. With 5 bases clipped from V and 5 bases from J, the junction kept 4 bases outside the gene matches. Germline V gene lookup returns CDR1 LGHDT and CDR2 YNNKEL (reference sequence). The CDR3 spans 14 residues. The CDR3 region has the DNA TGTGCCAGCAGCGACCGGGACAGGGGGCACGAGCAGTACTTC. This sequence encodes CASSDRDRGHEQYF.

Many counts were recorded for this clonotype. V is TRBV12-3 or TRBV12-4 and J is TRBJ2-7; D is uncertain. V shed 5 bases and J shed 6 bases, with 14 bases lying between them. The CDR3 contains 13 residues. CDR3 sequence (DNA): TGTGCCAGCAGTAGAAACCTAGGGCCCGAGCAGTACTTC. Translated: CASSRNLGPEQYF.

The table lists this clonotype with many counts. V usage is TRBV7-9 and J usage is TRBJ2-2; D call uncertain. Between the trimmed V and J ends, which lost 1 base and 3 bases, there was a span of 9 bases. This CDR3 contains 15 residues. Germline assignment: CDR1 SEHNR and CDR2 FQNEAQ (reference sequence). The CDR3 sequence is CASSLVSGDTGELFF. In DNA, the CDR3 is TGTGCCAGCAGCTTAGTGTCTGGGGACACCGGGGAGCTGTTTTTT. The whole variable domain, remainder taken from reference TRBV7-9 and TRBJ2-2, is DTGVSQNPRHKITKRGQNVTFRCDPISEHNRLYWYRQTLGQGPEFLTYFQNEAQLEKSRLLSDRFSAERPKGSFSTLEIQRTEQGDSAMYLCASSLVSGDTGELFFGEGSRLTVL.

This clonotype appeared many times. CDR3 loop: CASSYIPSLAGDTEAFF. DNA of the CDR3: TGTGCCAGCAGTTACATCCCATCATTGGCGGGAGACACTGAAGCTTTCTTT. V gene TRBV6-2 or TRBV6-3 combines with J gene TRBJ1-1, with D uncertain. Germline V lookup: CDR1 MNHEY, CDR2 SVGEGT. The CDR3 totals 17 residues. V lost 2 bases, J lost 3 bases, and 19 bases lay in between.

This clonotype came up many times. V gene TRBV9 combines with J gene TRBJ2-1; no firm D call. Germline CDR1 and CDR2: SGDLS and YYNGEE. CDR3 length: 14 amino acids. Trimming pared 0 bases from V and 0 bases from J, leaving 4 bases between. Here the CDR3 reads CASSVGYSYNEQFF. CDR3 bases: TGTGCCAGCAGCGTAGGGTACTCCTACAATGAGCAGTTCTTC. Filled out from reference TRBV9 and TRBJ2-1, the complete variable domain reads DSGVTQTPKHLITATGQRVTLRCSPRSGDLSVYWYQQSLDQGLQFLIQYYNGEERAKGNILERFSAQQFPDLHSELNLSSLELGDSALYFCASSVGYSYNEQFFGPGTRLTVL.

This clonotype was counted at least ten times. This chain links TRBV6-2 or TRBV6-3 with TRBJ2-1; 14 nucleotides match TRBD2. This CDR3 is 15 amino acids long. CDR1 MNHEY and CDR2 SVGEGT come from the germline V gene. V shed 7 bases and J 7 bases; nucleotides not matched to a gene: 6. The CDR3 spells CASIGLAGGTNEQFF. The CDR3 bases are TGTGCCAGCATCGGACTAGCGGGAGGTACAAATGAGCAGTTCTTC.

This clonotype has just a few counts. The chain recombines TRBV7-2 with TRBJ1-4, with a possible D match to TRBD1 (6 bases). The V gene's germline CDR1 is SGHTA and CDR2 FQGNSA. This CDR3 contains 15 residues. Deletions cut 5 bases from V and 0 bases from J, with 10 bases between. The CDR3 is CASSPGQTTNEKLFF. The CDR3 region has the DNA TGTGCCAGCAGCCCAGGACAGACAACTAATGAAAAACTGTTTTTT.

This clonotype was observed at least ten times. The rearrangement links TRBV5-1 to TRBJ2-7; D gene unclear. Trimming took off 6 bases at V and 3 bases at J, with 7 bases between the two ends. The CDR3 is 11 residues long. Germline V CDR1 and CDR2: SGHRS, YFSETQ. CDR3: CASTDDYEQYF. CDR3 nucleotides: TGCGCCAGCACCGATGACTACGAGCAGTACTTC.

This clonotype was seen at least ten times. V gene TRBV20-1 combines with J gene TRBJ2-1; 10 bases map to TRBD2. The CDR3 is made up of 15 amino acids. The V segment lost 6 bases and the J segment 14 bases; nucleotides outside the gene matches: 19. CDR1 is DFQATT, CDR2 SNEGSKA, per germline (reference sequence). CDR3 bases: TGCAGTGCCCAAAACGCGCTAGCGGGGGATCACGGGGAGTTCTTC. The encoded protein is CSAQNALAGDHGEFF.

There are many counts of this clonotype. The chain recombines TRBV13 with TRBJ1-1; 7 bases are a match to TRBD1. The ends lost 5 bases at V and 1 base at J; junction bases unmatched: 4. CDR1 PRHDT and CDR2 FYEKMQ come from the germline V gene (reference sequence). The CDR3 totals 14 residues. CDR3 region: CASSPAGGNTEAFF. In nucleotides, the CDR3 is TGTGCCAGCAGCCCGGCAGGGGGGAACACTGAAGCTTTCTTT. Variable domain in full (rest from reference TRBV13 and TRBJ1-1): AAGVIQSPRHLIKEKRETATLKCYPIPRHDTVYWYQQGPGQDPQFLISFYEKMQSDKGSIPDRFSAQQFSDYHSELNMSSLELGDSALYFCASSPAGGNTEAFFGQGTRLTVV.

This clonotype was detected ten times or more. The gene calls are TRBV5-1 and TRBJ2-2; 12 bases map to TRBD2. The V segment lost 0 bases and the J segment 5 bases; nucleotides outside the gene matches: 2. From germline, CDR1 is SGHRS and CDR2 YFSETQ. The CDR3 totals 16 residues. CDR3 sequence: CASSLALAGGTGELFF. In DNA, the CDR3 is TGCGCCAGCAGCTTGGCACTAGCGGGAGGAACCGGGGAGCTGTTTTTT.

The chain recombines TRBV29-1 with TRBJ2-1, with D hard to call. The CDR3 consists of 14 residues. Deletions cut 5 bases from V and 6 bases from J, with 17 bases between. Looked up from germline, CDR1 is SQVTM and CDR2 is ANQGSEA. This CDR3 reads CSVLVIGSGNEQFF. The DNA of the CDR3 is TGCAGCGTTCTGGTAATAGGGTCCGGCAATGAGCAGTTCTTC.

There are many counts of this clonotype. The V and J genes are TRBV6-2 or TRBV6-3 and TRBJ2-3, with D perhaps TRBD2 (6 bases). This CDR3 is 12 amino acids long. The germline V gene encodes CDR1 MNHEY and CDR2 SVGEGT. Between the trimmed V and J ends, which lost 7 bases and 4 bases, there was a span of 9 bases. CDR3 bases: TGTGCCAGCATGGGCGGGGCAGATACGCAGTATTTT. It codes for CASMGGADTQYF.

This clonotype was seen ten or more times. The V and J genes are TRBV2 and TRBJ1-1; 9 positions agree with TRBD1. J lost 7 bases, V lost 5 bases, and 5 bases had no gene match. The CDR3 consists of 13 residues. Germline CDR1 reads SNHLY; CDR2 reads FYNNEI. The CDR3 bases are TGTGCCAGCAGTCGACAGGGGGAAGGTGAAGCTTTCTTT. Residues: CASSRQGEGEAFF.

At least ten counts were recorded for this clonotype. J is TRBJ2-1 and V is TRBV5-4; D possibly matches TRBD1 or TRBD2 (6 bases each). V was shortened by 5 bases and J by 0 bases, with 15 bases between the two germline ends. Per the germline V gene, CDR1 is SGHNT and CDR2 is YYREEE (reference sequence). CDR3 length: 16 residues. The CDR3 sequence is CASRGGGRSSYNEQFF. As DNA, the CDR3 is TGTGCCAGCAGGGGGGGCGGCAGAAGCTCCTACAATGAGCAGTTCTTC.